The 24 T cell receptor beta chains listed next were all sequenced from one sample in a study of cytomegalovirus exposure and HLA in healthy donors. The PCR contained 60 Vbeta and 13 Jbeta primers. Produced via immunoSEQ multiplex PCR; TCRdb's table is partial and in-frame only. The data contain 120,000 or so clones, 75% to 85% of them singletons. Sequenced: PBMCs. The receptor set was obtained from a man younger than 40 in good health and CMV-seronegative.

The chain has TRBV18 and TRBJ2-4; unclear D gene. This CDR3 has 14 residues. CDR1 is KGHSH, CDR2 LQKENI, per germline. Trimming took 0 bases from V and 5 from J, leaving 8 bases between them. Written as DNA, the CDR3 is TGTGCCAGCTCACCACCGTCTTCGGAAAACATTCAGTACTTC. Translating gives CASSPPSSENIQYF.

This chain joins TRBV4-3 and TRBJ2-3; TRBD2 agrees at 7 bases. Per the germline V gene, CDR1 is LGHNA and CDR2 is YSLEER. V shed 2 bases, J shed 0 bases, and the junction held 8 bases outside the gene matches. The CDR3 loop spans 17 amino acids. In nucleotides, the CDR3 is TGCGCCAGCAGCCAAACAGTATTCGGGGGGAGCACAGATACGCAGTATTTT. Its protein is CASSQTVFGGSTDTQYF.

This clone appeared once. The CDR3 here is CATKLPTSPFNEQFF. CDR3 nucleotides: TGTGCCACAAAACTGCCGACTAGCCCCTTCAATGAGCAGTTCTTC. The rearrangement links TRBV28 to TRBJ2-1; 7 bases fit TRBD2. V gave up 10 bases and J gave up 6 bases; unmatched junction bases: 15. From germline, CDR1 is MDHEN and CDR2 SYDVKM. CDR3 size: 15 residues.

The V call is TRBV7-2, the J call TRBJ2-5; D is possibly TRBD2 (6 bases). The J call may be faulty, since TRBJ2-7 better matches the DNA end. The CDR3 loop spans 16 amino acids. From germline, CDR1 is SGHTA and CDR2 FQGNSA. As DNA, the CDR3 is TGTGCCAGCAGCCGTCCCAACCGGGACTTCAACTACGAGCAGTACTTC. Translated: CASSRPNRDFNYEQYF.

J is TRBJ2-1 and V is TRBV29-1; TRBD1 might be the D (5 bases). The CDR3 has 14 residues. The V end lost 5 bases, the J end lost 11 bases, and 22 bases lay between the germline ends. Germline CDR1 and CDR2: SQVTM and ANQGSEA. The CDR3 loop is CSVPDSYSTSQQFF. CDR3 nucleotides: TGCAGCGTTCCAGACAGCTACTCGACAAGCCAGCAGTTCTTC.

This clone was seen a single time. This sequence joins TRBV7-8 and TRBJ2-5; 8 bases fit TRBD2. Germline V lookup: CDR1 SGHVS, CDR2 FQNEAQ. V lost 5 bases, J lost 3 bases, and 14 bases stayed unmatched. The CDR3 spans 17 residues. The CDR3: CASSLTFTSGLKETQYF. CDR3 bases: TGTGCCAGCAGCCTTACCTTTACTAGCGGACTTAAAGAGACCCAGTACTTC.

The chain couples TRBV11-2 to TRBJ2-3, with 12 nucleotides matching TRBD2. The CDR3 is made up of 17 amino acids. The germline gives CDR1 SGHAT, CDR2 FQNNGV. With 5 bases clipped from V and 6 bases from J, the junction kept 12 bases outside the gene matches. This chain's CDR3 is CASSPRGLAGGSDTQYF. The CDR3 region has the DNA TGTGCCAGCAGCCCTAGGGGTCTAGCGGGGGGGTCGGATACGCAGTATTTT.

CDR3 nucleotides: TGTGCCAGCAGCCCGTTCTCTGGAAACACCATATATTTT. This translates into CASSPFSGNTIYF. The V and J genes are TRBV5-6 and TRBJ1-3; no firm D call. Germline V lookup: CDR1 SGHDT, CDR2 YYEEEE. V was trimmed by 4 bases and J by 0 bases, leaving 5 bases between them. The length of the CDR3 is 13 residues.

The chain recombines TRBV10-3 with TRBJ2-2, with D possibly being TRBD2 (5 bases). V lost 0 bases and J 0 bases, leaving 8 bases between the germline ends. The germline V gene has CDR1 ENHRY and CDR2 SYGVKD. The CDR3 has 16 amino acids. Here the CDR3 reads CAISESGSANTGELFF. The DNA for the CDR3 is TGTGCCATCAGTGAGTCTGGGAGCGCGAACACCGGGGAGCTGTTTTTT.

This chain links TRBV19 with TRBJ2-5, with TRBD2 as a possible D gene (5 bases). Trimming shortened V by 6 bases and J by 5 bases, and 16 bases separated the two germline ends. This CDR3 is built from 14 residues. Germline CDR1 reads LNHDA; CDR2 reads SQIVND (reference sequence). This CDR3 is CASSVTGRIETQYF. In DNA form, the CDR3 reads TGTGCCAGTAGCGTAACGGGAAGGATTGAGACCCAGTACTTC.

V gene TRBV10-2 combines with J gene TRBJ1-1, with a weak D call TRBD1 (5 bases). V was clipped by 4 bases and J by 6 bases, with 18 bases between them. CDR1 is WSHSY, CDR2 SAAADI, per germline. This CDR3 is built from 15 residues. The CDR3 region has the DNA TGCGCCAGCAGTGGCGGGGGATTCAGATACCCTGAAGCTTTCTTT. Protein product: CASSGGGFRYPEAFF.

This clone was picked up one time. V and J are TRBV19 and TRBJ1-1; D is uncertain. V gave up 6 bases and J gave up 4 bases, with 9 bases separating them. The germline V gene encodes CDR1 LNHDA and CDR2 SQIVND (reference sequence). The CDR3 sequence is 12 residues long. The chain's CDR3 is CASSHPGTEAFF. The CDR3 nucleotides are TGTGCCAGTAGCCATCCCGGCACTGAAGCTTTCTTT.

V and J are TRBV4-1 and TRBJ2-4; TRBD2 matches 10 bases. Germline CDR1 is MGHRA and CDR2 is YSYEKL. The CDR3 length is 18 residues. V shed 4 bases and J 3 bases; nucleotides not matched to a gene: 12. CDR3 region: CASSLFSSGSCDKNIQYF. In DNA, the CDR3 is TGCGCCAGCAGCCTCTTTTCTAGCGGGAGTTGTGACAAAAACATTCAGTACTTC.

The V call is TRBV6-8, the J call TRBJ2-3; possibly TRBD1 for D (6 bases). Trimming took off 5 bases at V and 4 bases at J, with 19 bases between the two ends. CDR3 size: 16 residues. CDR1 MNHGY and CDR2 SAAAGT come from the germline V gene. Here the CDR3 DNA reads TGTGCCAGCAGTAGTAAAGGACAGAGGAATCCAGATACGCAGTATTTT. Encoded protein: CASSSKGQRNPDTQYF.

The chain has TRBV13 and TRBJ1-1; D gene unclear. Trimming removed 2 bases at V and 4 bases at J, with 8 bases between. Per the germline V gene, CDR1 is PRHDT and CDR2 is FYEKMQ (reference sequence). The CDR3 has 13 residues. The CDR3 bases are TGTGCCAGCAGCTTATACTCGGGCACTGAAGCTTTCTTT. Its translation: CASSLYSGTEAFF.

The chain has TRBV19 and TRBJ1-4; 9 bases are shared with TRBD1. CDR1 and CDR2 from the germline V gene are LNHDA and SQIVND (reference sequence). The ends lost 5 bases at V and 3 bases at J; junction bases unmatched: 1. The CDR3 extends over 14 amino acids. Written as DNA, the CDR3 is TGTGCCAGTAGTGGGGACAGGGCTAATGAAAAACTGTTTTTT. Protein sequence: CASSGDRANEKLFF.

The chain uses TRBV19 and TRBJ2-1, with TRBD2 matching 11 bases. J was trimmed by 6 bases and V by 7 bases; bases with no gene match: 8. The CDR3 has 15 amino acids. Germline-derived CDR1 and CDR2 are LNHDA and SQIVND (reference sequence). CDR3 sequence: CASTPGLAAINEQFF. The CDR3 DNA reads TGTGCCAGTACTCCGGGACTAGCGGCTATCAATGAGCAGTTCTTC.

The chain carries TRBV27 and TRBJ1-1; D is possibly TRBD1 (6 bases). Germline V gives CDR1 MNHEY, CDR2 SMNVEV (reference sequence). The V end was cut by 5 bases, the J end by 0 bases, with 13 bases between. The CDR3 totals 15 residues. The CDR3 protein is CASSELQGLNTEAFF. In nucleotides, the CDR3 is TGTGCCAGCAGTGAATTACAGGGTCTGAACACTGAAGCTTTCTTT.

The V call is TRBV7-9, the J call TRBJ2-7, with TRBD1 matching 7 bases. CDR1 SEHNR and CDR2 FQNEAQ come from the germline V gene (reference sequence). V was pared by 1 base and J by 1 base, with 7 bases of the junction left unmatched. The CDR3 is 16 residues long. This CDR3 reads CASSLGTGALSYEQYF. The CDR3 coding sequence is TGTGCCAGCAGCTTAGGTACAGGGGCCCTATCCTACGAGCAGTACTTC. Together with reference TRBV7-9 and TRBJ2-7, the CDR3 gives the full variable domain: DTGVSQNPRHKITKRGQNVTFRCDPISEHNRLYWYRQTLGQGPEFLTYFQNEAQLEKSRLLSDRFSAERPKGSFSTLEIQRTEQGDSAMYLCASSLGTGALSYEQYFGPGTRLTVT.

The V call is TRBV19, the J call TRBJ2-2, with D unclear. V lost 5 bases, J lost 0 bases, and 13 bases lay in between. This CDR3 is 16 amino acids long. The germline V gene has CDR1 LNHDA and CDR2 SQIVND (reference sequence). The CDR3: CASSPGRGTNTGELFF. In DNA, the CDR3 is TGTGCCAGTAGTCCTGGTCGCGGAACGAACACCGGGGAGCTGTTTTTT.

The J gene is TRBJ2-7, the V gene TRBV28, with 9 bases that match TRBD1. CDR1 and CDR2 (germline): MDHEN, SYDVKM. Losses at the gene ends were 5 bases for V and 7 bases for J; bases not matched to a gene: 12. This CDR3 has 15 amino acids. This CDR3 is CASSISGTGSREQYF. The CDR3 DNA is TGTGCCAGCAGTATCTCCGGGACAGGGTCGAGGGAGCAGTACTTC.

The chain recombines TRBV4-1 with TRBJ2-7; TRBD2 might be the D (6 bases). The V gene lost 4 bases and the J gene lost 6 bases, with 13 bases spanning the gap. The CDR3 extends over 13 amino acids. CDR1 is MGHRA and CDR2 is YSYEKL in the germline V gene. The DNA of the CDR3 is TGCGCCAGCAGCCTCACGGAGGGGATCGAGCAGTACTTC. As protein: CASSLTEGIEQYF.

This chain links TRBV4-3 with TRBJ2-5, with D possibly TRBD2 on 5 matching bases. The CDR3 loop spans 15 amino acids. V dropped 0 bases and J dropped 2 bases, with 10 bases sitting between them. CDR1 and CDR2 from the germline V gene are LGHNA and YSLEER. CDR3 sequence: CASSQDVSVQETQYF. CDR3 in DNA: TGCGCCAGCAGCCAAGACGTTAGCGTACAAGAGACCCAGTACTTC.

V and J are TRBV6-6 and TRBJ1-1, with D maybe TRBD1 (6 bases). CDR1 MNHNY and CDR2 SVGAGI come from the germline V gene (reference sequence). The V end was cut by 6 bases, the J end by 0 bases, with 8 bases between. The CDR3 extends over 13 amino acids. DNA for the CDR3: TGTGCCAGCAGGGGACATATGAACACTGAAGCTTTCTTT. It is translated as CASRGHMNTEAFF.